This note documents a single T cell receptor beta chain sequence. Its antigen is not known. Amplified regions were TCR beta CDR3 sequences from RNA transcripts. First-round RT-PCR with HTBI primers amplified the TCR CDR3 region. TCRdb reanalysed the multiplex PCR reads using MiXCR and keeps one entry per CDR3 protein. Here the sample spans approximately 600,000 distinct CDR3 sequences, around 21% being singletons. This CDR3 is 15 amino acids long. The germline V gene has CDR1 ENHRY and CDR2 SYGVKD. Trimming stripped 6 bases from V and 0 bases from J, with 14 bases between. This sample was taken from a study of T cells in Graves' hyperthyroidism and ophthalmopathy. Study background: Before treatment of any kind, peripheral blood was taken at initial diagnosis. Notes on the study in general: Ophthalmopathy was told apart from stable hyperthyroidism by a 13 V-J model. The model's output predicted ophthalmopathy at a median of roughly seven months prior to onset. Clonotypes that were expanded in thyroid above 0.001 mostly appeared in blood too.

The chain carries TRBV10-3 and TRBJ1-1, with a weak D call TRBD1 (5 bases). Sequenced sample: blood. This TCR derives from a man aged 25 to 45 with Graves' ophthalmopathy. The CDR3, as DNA: TGTGCCATCAGGGAGGGACGGGGTCTGAACACTGAAGCTTTCTTT. Translated, it gives CAIREGRGLNTEAFF.